This TCR beta chain stems from a study of spatial heterogeneity in lung cancer. Time point described: blood at routine non-recurrence follow-up after resection. Unsorted samples of tumor, nontumor lung or frozen PBMC had their whole RNA sequenced. This clonotype came up many times. There are 13 residues in the CDR3. Germline lookup yields CDR1 KGHSH and CDR2 LQKENI. The ends were cut back, 0 bases at V and 3 bases at J, with 2 bases in the middle. MiXCR, run by TCRdb on the 5' RACE reads, gives a single entry per CDR3 protein. The sample lists about 120,000 distinct CDR3 sequences; more than 10% were seen once.

The rearrangement uses TRBV18 and TRBJ2-2; D call uncertain. The source material was PBMCs, sampled at follow-up. This clonotype was obtained from a male donor with early-stage non-small cell lung cancer. The CDR3 spells CASSPPHTGELFF. The CDR3 DNA sequence: TGTGCCAGCTCACCACCTCACACCGGGGAGCTGTTTTTT.